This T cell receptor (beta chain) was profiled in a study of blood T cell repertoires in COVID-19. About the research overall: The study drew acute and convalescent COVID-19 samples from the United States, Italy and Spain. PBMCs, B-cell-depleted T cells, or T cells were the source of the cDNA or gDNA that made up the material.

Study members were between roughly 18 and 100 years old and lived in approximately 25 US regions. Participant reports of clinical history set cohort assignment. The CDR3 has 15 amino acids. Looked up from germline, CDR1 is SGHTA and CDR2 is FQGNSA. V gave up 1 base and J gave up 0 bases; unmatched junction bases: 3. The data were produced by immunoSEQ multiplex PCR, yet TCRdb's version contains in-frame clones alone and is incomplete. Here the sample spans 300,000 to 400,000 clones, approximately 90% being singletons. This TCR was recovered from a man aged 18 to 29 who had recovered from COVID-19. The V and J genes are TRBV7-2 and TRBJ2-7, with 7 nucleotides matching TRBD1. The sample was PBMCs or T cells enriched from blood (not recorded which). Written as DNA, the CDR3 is TGTGCCAGCAGCTTAGGGACAGGACCCTCCTACGAGCAGTACTTC. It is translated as CASSLGTGPSYEQYF.